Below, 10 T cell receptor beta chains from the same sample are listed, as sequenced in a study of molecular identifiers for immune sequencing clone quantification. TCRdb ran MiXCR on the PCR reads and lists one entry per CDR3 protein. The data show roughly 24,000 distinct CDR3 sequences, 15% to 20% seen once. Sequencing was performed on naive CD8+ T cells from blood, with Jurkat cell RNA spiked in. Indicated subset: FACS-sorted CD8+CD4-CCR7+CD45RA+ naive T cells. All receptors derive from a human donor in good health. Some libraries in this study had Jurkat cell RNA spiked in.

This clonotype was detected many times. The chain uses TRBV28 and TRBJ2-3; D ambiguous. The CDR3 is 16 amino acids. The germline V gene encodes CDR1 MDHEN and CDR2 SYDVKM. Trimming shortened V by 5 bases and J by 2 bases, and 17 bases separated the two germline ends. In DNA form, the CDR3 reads TGTGCCAGCAGTCCCATACGCGTAATGACCACAGATACGCAGTATTTT. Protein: CASSPIRVMTTDTQYF.

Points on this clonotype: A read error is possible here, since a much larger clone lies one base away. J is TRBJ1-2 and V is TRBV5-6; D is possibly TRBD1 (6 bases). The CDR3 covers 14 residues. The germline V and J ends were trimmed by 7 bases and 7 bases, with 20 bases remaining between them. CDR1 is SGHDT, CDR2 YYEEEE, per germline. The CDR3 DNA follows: TGTGCCAGCGGCACGGACAGCGCGTCCCCTGGCTACACCTTC. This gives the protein CASGTDSASPGYTF.

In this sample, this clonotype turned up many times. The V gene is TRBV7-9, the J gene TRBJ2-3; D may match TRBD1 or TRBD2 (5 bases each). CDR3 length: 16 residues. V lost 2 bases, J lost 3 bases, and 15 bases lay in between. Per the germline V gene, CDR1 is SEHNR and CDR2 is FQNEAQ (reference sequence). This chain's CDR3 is CASSLFEGPGTDTQYF. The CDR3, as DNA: TGTGCCAGCAGCTTATTTGAGGGGCCGGGTACAGATACGCAGTATTTT.

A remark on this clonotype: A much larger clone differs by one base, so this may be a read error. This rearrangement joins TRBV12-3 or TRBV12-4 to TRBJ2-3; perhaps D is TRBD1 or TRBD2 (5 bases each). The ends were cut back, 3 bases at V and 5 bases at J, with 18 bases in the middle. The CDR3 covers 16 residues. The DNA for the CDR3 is TGTGCCAGCAGTTTTCTTTTGTGGGGGATAGGAGATACGCAGTATTTT. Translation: CASSFLLWGIGDTQYF.

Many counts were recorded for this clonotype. The CDR3 here is CASSEGRQGVEQYF. The CDR3 DNA reads as TGTGCCAGCAGTGAGGGCCGACAGGGCGTCGAGCAGTACTTC. The rearrangement uses TRBV2 and TRBJ2-7; TRBD1 matches 7 bases. V dropped 3 bases and J dropped 6; count of bases not matched to a gene: 8. This CDR3 region has 14 residues. Germline assignment: CDR1 SNHLY and CDR2 FYNNEI.

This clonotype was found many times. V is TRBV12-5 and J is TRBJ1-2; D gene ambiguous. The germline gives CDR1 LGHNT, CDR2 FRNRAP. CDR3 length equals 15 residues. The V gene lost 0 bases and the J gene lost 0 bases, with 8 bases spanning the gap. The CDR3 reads CASGLVIGANYGYTF. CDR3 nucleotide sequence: TGTGCTAGTGGTTTGGTAATTGGGGCTAACTATGGCTACACCTTC.

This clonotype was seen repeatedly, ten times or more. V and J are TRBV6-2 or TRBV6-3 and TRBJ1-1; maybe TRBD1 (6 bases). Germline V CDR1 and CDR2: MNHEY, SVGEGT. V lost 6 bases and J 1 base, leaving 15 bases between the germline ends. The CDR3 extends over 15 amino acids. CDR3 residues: CASRGYRVWNTEAFF. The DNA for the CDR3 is TGTGCCAGCAGGGGCTACAGGGTCTGGAACACTGAAGCTTTCTTT.

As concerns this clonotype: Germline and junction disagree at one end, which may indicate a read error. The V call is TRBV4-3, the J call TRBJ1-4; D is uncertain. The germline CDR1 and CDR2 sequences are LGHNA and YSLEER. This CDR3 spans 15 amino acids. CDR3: CASSQIFDRGEELFF. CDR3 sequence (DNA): TGCGCCAGCAGCCAAATTTTTGATCGGGGTGAAGAACTGTTTTTT.

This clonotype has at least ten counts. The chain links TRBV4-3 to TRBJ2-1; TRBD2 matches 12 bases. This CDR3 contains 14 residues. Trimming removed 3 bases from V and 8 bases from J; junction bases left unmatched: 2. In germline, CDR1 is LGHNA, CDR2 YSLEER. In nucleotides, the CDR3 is TGCGCCAGCAGCCAGGGACTAGCGGGCGATGAGCAGTTCTTC. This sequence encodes CASSQGLAGDEQFF.

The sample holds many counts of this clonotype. CDR3 coding DNA: TGTGCCAGCAGTGACTCGAGTTCGAGGACCAGAGAGACCCAGTACTTC. Encoded protein: CASSDSSSRTRETQYF. V is TRBV25-1 and J is TRBJ2-5; no clear D. Germline V lookup: CDR1 MGHDK, CDR2 SYGVNS. V was trimmed by 3 bases and J by 4 bases, leaving 18 bases between them. The CDR3 totals 16 residues. The full variable domain, in which reference TRBV25-1 and TRBJ2-5 provide the parts outside the CDR3, is EADIYQTPRYLVIGTGKKITLECSQTMGHDKMYWYQQDPGMELHLIHYSYGVNSTEKGDLSSESTVSRIRTEHFPLTLESARPSHTSQYLCASSDSSSRTRETQYFGPGTRLLVL.